The sequence of this TCR beta chain was determined in a study of OX40 agonist ivuxolimab in advanced cancers. CDR1 and CDR2 from the germline V gene are SGHRS and YFSETQ. Trimming left V 0 bases short and J 8 bases short, with 24 bases between. This CDR3 region has 18 residues. Produced via immunoSEQ multiplex PCR; TCRdb's table is partial and in-frame only. Among more than 100,000 clones listed, around 93% were seen once. This receptor was taken from an adult with an advanced solid tumor such as melanoma, head and neck, liver or kidney cancer. Material: CD4+ or CD8+ T cells sorted from blood, obtained in a trial of the OX40 agonist ivuxolimab. The rearrangement joins TRBV5-1 to TRBJ1-5; weak D call: TRBD1 (6 bases). As DNA, the CDR3 is TGCGCCAGCAGCTTGGCACAGGAAACAGGGCGACTTCTAAAGCCCCAGCATTTT. Residues: CASSLAQETGRLLKPQHF.